This is a list of T cell receptor beta chains from one sample in a study of CD4+ T cells in melanoma. Produced via immunoSEQ multiplex PCR; TCRdb's table is partial and in-frame only. This sample yields roughly 15,000 clones, of which approximately 76% are seen a single time; more than 10% belongs to the top ten. Specimen: cells from a culture (not recorded whether cultured in vitro). The receptors come from a human donor with melanoma. Each CDR3 is given with its conserved first and last residue. D genes are given only for firm matches. Size is stated for part of the rows, as once, few or many counts, or as a class when the clone is expanded.

cdr3_aa: CASSLERGSHNEQFF; cdr3_nt: TGTGCCAGCAGCTTGGAGAGGGGATCGCACAATGAGCAGTTCTTC; v_call: TRBV5-6; j_call: TRBJ2-1; clone_size: -; d_call: -
cdr3_aa: CASRTPSSYNSPLHF; cdr3_nt: TGTGCCAGCAGGACCCCCAGCTCCTATAATTCACCCCTCCACTTT; v_call: TRBV5-8; j_call: TRBJ1-6; clone_size: -; d_call: -
cdr3_aa: CASSLSFGTTYTGELFF; cdr3_nt: TGTGCCAGCAGTTTGTCATTTGGGACAACCTACACCGGGGAGCTGTTTTTT; v_call: TRBV27; j_call: TRBJ2-2; clone_size: -; d_call: -
cdr3_aa: CASEGHTRGYTF; cdr3_nt: TGTGCCTCGGAGGGACATACAAGAGGCTACACCTTC; v_call: TRBV30; j_call: TRBJ1-2; clone_size: -; d_call: -
cdr3_aa: CASGAGGQETQYF; cdr3_nt: TGTGCCAGTGGTGCGGGGGGCCAAGAGACCCAGTACTTC; v_call: TRBV19; j_call: TRBJ2-5; clone_size: few; d_call: TRBD2
cdr3_aa: CASSSVDTEAFF; cdr3_nt: TGTGCCAGCAGCAGTGTTGACACTGAAGCTTTCTTT; v_call: TRBV28; j_call: TRBJ1-1; clone_size: -; d_call: -
cdr3_aa: CASSRSRSQGLNYGYTF; cdr3_nt: TGTGCCAGTAGTAGATCCCGCTCACAGGGACTGAACTATGGCTACACCTTC; v_call: TRBV19; j_call: TRBJ1-2; clone_size: -; d_call: -
cdr3_aa: CASSPTSSSTQYF; cdr3_nt: TGCGCCAGCAGCCCTACTAGCTCTTCGACGCAGTATTTT; v_call: TRBV10-2; j_call: TRBJ2-3; clone_size: -; d_call: -
cdr3_aa: CASSLGSRVEAEAFF; cdr3_nt: TGTGCCAGCAGCTTGGGGTCGAGGGTAGAGGCTGAAGCTTTCTTT; v_call: TRBV5-4; j_call: TRBJ1-1; clone_size: once; d_call: -
cdr3_aa: CASSQERGSGDEKLFF; cdr3_nt: TGTGCCAGCAGCCAAGAAAGAGGGAGTGGGGATGAAAAACTGTTTTTT; v_call: TRBV5-5; j_call: TRBJ1-4; clone_size: once; d_call: -
cdr3_aa: CASSRTAVSNTGELFF; cdr3_nt: TGCGCCAGCAGTCGGACAGCGGTCTCGAACACCGGGGAGCTGTTTTTT; v_call: TRBV5-1; j_call: TRBJ2-2; clone_size: -; d_call: -
cdr3_aa: CASSRGQGRYTF; cdr3_nt: TGTGCCAGCAGTAGGGGACAGGGTCGCTACACCTTC; v_call: TRBV2; j_call: TRBJ1-2; clone_size: -; d_call: TRBD1
cdr3_aa: CASSLPRLAGGYNEQFF; cdr3_nt: TGTGCCAGCAGCTTGCCTCGACTAGCGGGAGGGTACAATGAGCAGTTCTTC; v_call: TRBV5-4; j_call: TRBJ2-1; clone_size: -; d_call: TRBD2
cdr3_aa: CASSYRQGLEKLFF; cdr3_nt: TGTGCCAGCAGTTACCGCCAGGGTTTAGAAAAACTGTTTTTT; v_call: TRBV6-5; j_call: TRBJ1-4; clone_size: once; d_call: -
cdr3_aa: CASSPALGTGAGETQYF; cdr3_nt: TGCGCCAGCAGCCCCGCCTTAGGGACGGGGGCCGGGGAGACCCAGTACTTC; v_call: TRBV5-1; j_call: TRBJ2-5; clone_size: -; d_call: -
cdr3_aa: CASSAGPGYYEQYF; cdr3_nt: TGTGCCAGCAGCGCGGGACCAGGGTACTACGAGCAGTACTTC; v_call: TRBV5-6; j_call: TRBJ2-7; clone_size: -; d_call: -
cdr3_aa: CASSQAGGADTQYF; cdr3_nt: TGTGCCAGCAGCCAAGCAGGGGGCGCAGATACGCAGTATTTT; v_call: TRBV6-5; j_call: TRBJ2-3; clone_size: -; d_call: TRBD1
cdr3_aa: CASSFNGLAGYNEQFF; cdr3_nt: TGTGCCAGCAGCTTCAACGGACTAGCGGGTTACAATGAGCAGTTCTTC; v_call: TRBV5-6; j_call: TRBJ2-1; clone_size: -; d_call: TRBD2
cdr3_aa: CASSTGLAGTDTQYF; cdr3_nt: TGTGCCAGCAGCACCGGACTAGCGGGCACAGATACGCAGTATTTT; v_call: TRBV5-6; j_call: TRBJ2-3; clone_size: -; d_call: TRBD2
cdr3_aa: CASSRRGDETQYF; cdr3_nt: TGTGCCAGCTCCCGACGGGGGGATGAGACCCAGTACTTC; v_call: TRBV9; j_call: TRBJ2-5; clone_size: few; d_call: TRBD2
cdr3_aa: CASTVGAWQETQYF; cdr3_nt: TGTGCCAGCACGGTCGGGGCCTGGCAAGAGACCCAGTACTTC; v_call: TRBV9; j_call: TRBJ2-5; clone_size: -; d_call: -
cdr3_aa: CASSLSGTDGYTF; cdr3_nt: TGCGCCAGCAGCTTGTCCGGGACTGATGGCTACACCTTC; v_call: TRBV5-1; j_call: TRBJ1-2; clone_size: -; d_call: -
cdr3_aa: CASKVRGLANEQFF; cdr3_nt: TGCGCCAGCAAGGTTCGGGGACTAGCAAATGAGCAGTTCTTC; v_call: TRBV5-1; j_call: TRBJ2-1; clone_size: -; d_call: TRBD2
cdr3_aa: CASSLGGGSSYNSPLHF; cdr3_nt: TGTGCCAGCAGCTTGGGGGGGGGAAGCTCCTATAATTCACCCCTCCACTTT; v_call: TRBV5-4; j_call: TRBJ1-6; clone_size: -; d_call: -
cdr3_aa: CASSPSRGVNQPQHF; cdr3_nt: TGTGCCAGCAGCCCGAGCAGGGGAGTCAATCAGCCCCAGCATTTT; v_call: TRBV6-5; j_call: TRBJ1-5; clone_size: once; d_call: -
cdr3_aa: CASSLLQGRDEQFF; cdr3_nt: TGTGCCAGCAGTCTATTACAGGGGAGGGATGAGCAGTTCTTC; v_call: TRBV27; j_call: TRBJ2-1; clone_size: -; d_call: -
cdr3_aa: CASSQRGAGEKLFF; cdr3_nt: TGTGCCAGCAGCCAACGGGGGGCGGGTGAAAAACTGTTTTTT; v_call: TRBV4-2; j_call: TRBJ1-4; clone_size: once; d_call: -
cdr3_aa: CASSRGWGGSGIPSLYEQYF; cdr3_nt: TGTGCCAGCAGCCGGGGATGGGGTGGTAGCGGGATTCCGAGTCTCTACGAGCAGTACTTC; v_call: TRBV9; j_call: TRBJ2-7; clone_size: -; d_call: TRBD2
cdr3_aa: CASRPRLLGVYEQYF; cdr3_nt: TGTGCCAGCAGACCCCGACTTTTGGGGGTCTACGAGCAGTACTTC; v_call: TRBV6-5; j_call: TRBJ2-7; clone_size: -; d_call: -
cdr3_aa: CASSESDGNQPQHF; cdr3_nt: TGCGCCAGCAGTGAGTCTGACGGCAATCAGCCCCAGCATTTT; v_call: TRBV10-2; j_call: TRBJ1-5; clone_size: few; d_call: -
cdr3_aa: CASSLTTSAVNTGELFF; cdr3_nt: TGTGCCAGCAGCTTAACGACGTCAGCGGTGAACACCGGGGAGCTGTTTTTT; v_call: TRBV7-3; j_call: TRBJ2-2; clone_size: -; d_call: -
cdr3_aa: CASSLHSGTTYTGELFF; cdr3_nt: TGTGCCAGCAGTTTACATTCCGGGACTACGTACACCGGGGAGCTGTTTTTT; v_call: TRBV27; j_call: TRBJ2-2; clone_size: -; d_call: TRBD2
cdr3_aa: CASRYHYEQYF; cdr3_nt: TGTGCCAGCAGATACCATTACGAGCAGTACTTC; v_call: TRBV6-5; j_call: TRBJ2-7; clone_size: once; d_call: -
cdr3_aa: CASSYRDRGFNYGYTF; cdr3_nt: TGTGCCAGCAGTTATAGAGACAGGGGGTTTAACTATGGCTACACCTTC; v_call: TRBV6-5; j_call: TRBJ1-2; clone_size: -; d_call: TRBD1
cdr3_aa: CASSYSRAGATEAFF; cdr3_nt: TGTGCCAGCAGTTACTCTCGCGCGGGGGCGACTGAAGCTTTCTTT; v_call: TRBV6-5; j_call: TRBJ1-1; clone_size: -; d_call: -
cdr3_aa: CASTGDSYNSPLHF; cdr3_nt: TGTGCCAGTACCGGCGACTCCTATAATTCACCCCTCCACTTT; v_call: TRBV19; j_call: TRBJ1-6; clone_size: -; d_call: -
cdr3_aa: CASSVGTGRQPQHF; cdr3_nt: TGTGCCAGTAGTGTCGGGACAGGGAGACAGCCCCAGCATTTT; v_call: TRBV19; j_call: TRBJ1-5; clone_size: few; d_call: TRBD1
cdr3_aa: CASSSRTGVEQYF; cdr3_nt: TGTGCCAGCAGCAGCAGAACAGGGGTCGAGCAGTACTTC; v_call: TRBV7-8; j_call: TRBJ2-7; clone_size: -; d_call: TRBD1
cdr3_aa: CASSPLTLNLHEQYF; cdr3_nt: TGTGCCAGCAGTCCCCTGACCCTAAATCTCCACGAGCAGTACTTC; v_call: TRBV6-5; j_call: TRBJ2-7; clone_size: -; d_call: -
cdr3_aa: CASSLVPSTDTQYF; cdr3_nt: TGTGCCAGCAGCTTGGTCCCCAGCACAGATACGCAGTATTTT; v_call: TRBV5-4; j_call: TRBJ2-3; clone_size: -; d_call: -
cdr3_aa: CASSLAQGNNSPLHF; cdr3_nt: TGTGCCAGCAGCTTGGCCCAGGGCAATAATTCACCCCTCCACTTT; v_call: TRBV5-4; j_call: TRBJ1-6; clone_size: few; d_call: -
cdr3_aa: CSASSRNEQFF; cdr3_nt: TGCAGTGCTTCGAGCCGAAATGAGCAGTTCTTC; v_call: TRBV20-1; j_call: TRBJ2-1; clone_size: -; d_call: -
cdr3_aa: CAPWGGPNYSGNTIYF; cdr3_nt: TGTGCCCCCTGGGGAGGGCCGAACTACTCTGGAAACACCATATATTTT; v_call: TRBV5-3; j_call: TRBJ1-3; clone_size: once; d_call: -
cdr3_aa: CASSDYLNTGELFF; cdr3_nt: TGTGCCAGCAGTGACTATTTGAACACCGGGGAGCTGTTTTTT; v_call: TRBV6-1; j_call: TRBJ2-2; clone_size: -; d_call: -
cdr3_aa: CASSQQVLGNTIYF; cdr3_nt: TGTGCCAGCAGCCAACAGGTTTTAGGAAACACCATATATTTT; v_call: TRBV11-2; j_call: TRBJ1-3; clone_size: -; d_call: -
cdr3_aa: CASSLAGAIVGTQYF; cdr3_nt: TGTGCCAGCTCCCTGGCGGGGGCAATCGTAGGGACCCAGTACTTC; v_call: TRBV6-1; j_call: TRBJ2-5; clone_size: -; d_call: -
cdr3_aa: CASRLNTYNEQFF; cdr3_nt: TGCGCCAGCAGGCTAAATACCTACAATGAGCAGTTCTTC; v_call: TRBV5-1; j_call: TRBJ2-1; clone_size: -; d_call: -
cdr3_aa: CASSRDTPGYTF; cdr3_nt: TGTGCCAGCAGCCGCGACACGCCTGGCTACACCTTC; v_call: TRBV11-2; j_call: TRBJ1-2; clone_size: -; d_call: -
cdr3_aa: CAIRYMTGYGYTF; cdr3_nt: TGTGCCATCAGGTACATGACAGGGTATGGCTACACCTTC; v_call: TRBV10-3; j_call: TRBJ1-2; clone_size: few; d_call: TRBD1
cdr3_aa: CASRGEEDRSTSGNTIYF; cdr3_nt: TGTGCCAGCCGTGGGGAAGAGGACAGGTCGACCTCTGGAAACACCATATATTTT; v_call: TRBV25-1; j_call: TRBJ1-3; clone_size: -; d_call: TRBD1
cdr3_aa: CASSSTSGGHTDTQYF; cdr3_nt: TGCGCCAGCAGCTCCACTAGCGGGGGGCACACAGATACGCAGTATTTT; v_call: TRBV5-1; j_call: TRBJ2-3; clone_size: once; d_call: TRBD2
cdr3_aa: CASSQEGVRGGFSGELFF; cdr3_nt: TGTGCCAGCAGTCAGGAGGGGGTGCGGGGGGGCTTTTCCGGGGAGCTGTTTTTT; v_call: TRBV2; j_call: TRBJ2-2; clone_size: -; d_call: TRBD2
cdr3_aa: CASSSAGTGVGYTF; cdr3_nt: TGCGCCAGCAGCTCCGCCGGGACAGGGGTCGGCTACACCTTC; v_call: TRBV5-1; j_call: TRBJ1-2; clone_size: -; d_call: TRBD1
cdr3_aa: CAFLWAGSSYEQYF; cdr3_nt: TGTGCCTTCCTGTGGGCAGGGAGCTCCTACGAGCAGTACTTC; v_call: TRBV19; j_call: TRBJ2-7; clone_size: -; d_call: -